The next 9 T cell receptor beta chains were all read from a single sample in a study of blood T cells in healthy people across ages. A sample-barcoded 5' primer and a J-beta primer mix were used in a second PCR of roughly 6 to 11 cycles. TCRdb re-called the 5' RACE reads through MiXCR, storing one row per CDR3 protein. The repertoire includes some 1.5 million distinct CDR3 sequences, 28% of them detected once, and roughly 8% sits in the top ten. The specimen sequenced was blood. The receptors stem from a woman under 40 in good health.

A remark on this clonotype: It is unclear where the CDR3 begins or ends on the DNA, so no DNA is shown, and the CDR3 is as TCRdb lists it. The CDR3 sequence is CASSRGGRTFFGPGTQYF. This chain links TRBV3-1 with TRBJ2-7; the table's TRBD1 call for D was not verified on the DNA. Counting both end residues, the CDR3 totals 18 amino acids. The germline CDR1 and CDR2 sequences are LGHDT and YNNKEL (reference sequence).

In this sample, this clonotype turned up many times. V usage is TRBV20-1 and J usage is TRBJ2-7; D might be TRBD2 (5 bases). From germline, CDR1 is DFQATT and CDR2 SNEGSKA (reference sequence). CDR3 size: 15 residues. V lost 6 bases and J 0 bases, leaving 18 bases between the germline ends. The CDR3 nucleotides are TGCAGTGCCCGCGGAGGTGGGATCCCCTCCTACGAGCAGTACTTC. Encoded protein: CSARGGGIPSYEQYF.

This clonotype was seen a handful of times. The chain joins TRBV7-9 to TRBJ2-1, with D perhaps TRBD2 (6 bases). The CDR3 is 14 amino acids. V lost 2 bases, J lost 3 bases, and 8 bases lay in between. Per the germline V gene, CDR1 is SEHNR and CDR2 is FQNEAQ (reference sequence). The CDR3 protein is CASSLRELYNEQFF. The CDR3, as DNA: TGTGCCAGCAGCTTACGGGAGCTCTACAATGAGCAGTTCTTC.

The V and J genes are TRBV6-1 and TRBJ2-3, with 16 bases identical to TRBD2. Germline V gene data show CDR1 as MNHNS and CDR2 as SASEGT. The J segment lost 2 bases and the V segment lost 7 bases, leaving 12 bases of the junction unmatched. The CDR3 is made up of 19 amino acids. The CDR3 sequence is CASKRTGTSGGVYTDTQYF. The CDR3 DNA sequence: TGTGCCAGCAAAAGAACCGGGACTAGCGGGGGGGTTTACACAGATACGCAGTATTTT.

The V call is TRBV29-1, the J call TRBJ1-1; D remains unclear. V shed 4 bases and J shed 7 bases, with 10 bases lying between them. The CDR3 contains 11 residues. Germline-derived CDR1 and CDR2 are SQVTM and ANQGSEA. The CDR3 reads CSVGVQYEAFF. DNA of the CDR3: TGCAGCGTTGGGGTACAGTATGAAGCTTTCTTT.

This clonotype has only a few counts. J is TRBJ1-4 and V is TRBV7-2, with TRBD1 identical over 7 bases. Germline V gene lookup returns CDR1 SGHTA and CDR2 FQGNSA. Germline trimming cut 1 base from V and 14 bases from J; bases unmatched to any gene: 4. The CDR3 runs to 12 residues. DNA for the CDR3: TGTGCCAGCAGCTTAGGACAGGGCGGCCTGTTTTTT. This codes for CASSLGQGGLFF. The full variable domain, its missing parts supplied by reference TRBV7-2 and TRBJ1-4, is GAGVSQSPSNKVTEKGKDVELRCDPISGHTALYWYRQSLGQGLEFLIYFQGNSAPDKSGLPSDRFSAERTGGSVSTLTIQRTQQEDSAVYLCASSLGQGGLFFGSGTQLSVL.

This clonotype was detected only a few times. V and J are TRBV7-2 and TRBJ2-5; possible D gene TRBD2, 5 bases. The germline V and J ends were trimmed by 2 bases and 11 bases, with 21 bases remaining between them. CDR1 and CDR2 (germline): SGHTA, FQGNSA. The CDR3 length is 15 residues. The DNA of the CDR3 is TGTGCCAGCAGCTTAAGTGGCGGGTTAACCAATGAGCAGTACTTC. Amino acid sequence: CASSLSGGLTNEQYF.

The genes are TRBV14 and TRBJ1-1; tentatively, D is TRBD1 (6 bases). The CDR3 covers 15 residues. The germline V gene has CDR1 SGHDN and CDR2 FVKESK. V was shortened by 6 bases and J by 3 bases, with 17 bases between the two germline ends. CDR3 amino acids: CASSFTPGADTEAFF. The CDR3 DNA sequence: TGTGCCAGCAGTTTTACCCCGGGGGCGGACACTGAAGCTTTCTTT. The full variable domain, its missing parts supplied by reference TRBV14 and TRBJ1-1, is EAGVTQFPSHSVIEKGQTVTLRCDPISGHDNLYWYRRVMGKEIKFLLHFVKESKQDESGMPNNRFLAERTGGTYSTLKVQPAELEDSGVYFCASSFTPGADTEAFFGQGTRLTVV.

The V and J genes are TRBV20-1 and TRBJ2-5; D is perhaps TRBD2 (7 bases). V was cut by 1 base and J by 4 bases, with 16 bases left in between. Per germline, CDR1 DFQATT and CDR2 SNEGSKA (reference sequence). This CDR3 spans 15 amino acids. The CDR3 DNA reads as TGCAGTGCTAGAGGATGGCGGGGGCTGGGAGAGACCCAGTACTTC. The encoded protein is CSARGWRGLGETQYF.